The clone carrying this T cell receptor (beta chain) was picked up many times. The antigen remains unidentified. As every portion of the isolated RNA was reverse transcribed, the sequencing read expressed TCRB transcripts. The table came from immunoSEQ multiplex PCR; TCRdb's copy has only in-frame clones and leaves some out. Found here are a few hundred thousand clones, 8.5% to 10% of them singletons; the top ten hold around 0.66%. These data belong to a study of beta chain features in type 1 diabetes. Regarding the study as a whole: Among patients with Type 1 diabetes, TCRB CDR3s were moderately but significantly shorter in every one of the four CD4+ subsets.

CDR3 length: 12 residues. Trimming cost V 3 bases and J 8 bases, with 7 bases left between them. CDR1 is MDHEN, CDR2 SYDVKM, per germline. This clonotype was sampled from a man aged 30 to 45 with type 1 diabetes. The sample was central memory CD4+ T cells from blood. This sequence joins TRBV28 and TRBJ1-4; D unresolved. The DNA of the CDR3 is TGTGCCAGCAGTTTCGAGAGGGAAAAACTGTTTTTT. The encoded protein is CASSFEREKLFF.